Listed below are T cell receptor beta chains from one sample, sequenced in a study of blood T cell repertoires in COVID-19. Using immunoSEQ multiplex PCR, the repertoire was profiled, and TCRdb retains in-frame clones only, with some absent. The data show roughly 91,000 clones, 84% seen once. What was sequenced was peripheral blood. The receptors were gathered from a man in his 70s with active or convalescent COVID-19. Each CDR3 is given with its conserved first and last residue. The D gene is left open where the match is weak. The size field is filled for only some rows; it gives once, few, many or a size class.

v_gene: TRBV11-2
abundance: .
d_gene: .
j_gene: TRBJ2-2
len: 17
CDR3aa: CASSLDLGRGYTGELFF
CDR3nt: TGTGCCAGCAGCTTAGATCTGGGACGGGGGTACACCGGGGAGCTGTTTTTT

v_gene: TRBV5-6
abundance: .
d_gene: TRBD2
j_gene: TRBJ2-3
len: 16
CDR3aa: CASSLYERGFRDTQYF
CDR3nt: TGTGCCAGCAGCTTGTACGAGCGGGGGTTTAGAGATACGCAGTATTTT

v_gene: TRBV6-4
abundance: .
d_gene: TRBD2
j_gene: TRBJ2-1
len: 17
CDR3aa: CASSPTGTSGPYNEQFF
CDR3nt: TGTGCCAGCAGCCCCACCGGGACTAGCGGACCTTACAATGAGCAGTTCTTC

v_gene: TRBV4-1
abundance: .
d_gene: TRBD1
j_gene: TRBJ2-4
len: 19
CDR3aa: CASSQDWTGPGLAKNIQYF
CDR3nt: TGCGCCAGCAGCCAAGATTGGACAGGGCCGGGTCTAGCCAAAAACATTCAGTACTTC

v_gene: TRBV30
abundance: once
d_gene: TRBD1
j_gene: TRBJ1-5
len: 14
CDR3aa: CAWRRQGSNQPQHF
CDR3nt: TGTGCCTGGAGACGACAGGGTAGCAATCAGCCCCAGCATTTT

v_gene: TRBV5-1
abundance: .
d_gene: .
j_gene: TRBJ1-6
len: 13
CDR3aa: CASSLAVDSPLHF
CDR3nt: TGCGCCAGCAGCTTGGCGGTTGATTCACCCCTCCACTTT

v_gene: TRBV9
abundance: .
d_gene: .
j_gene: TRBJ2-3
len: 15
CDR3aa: CASSVAPSGTDTQYF
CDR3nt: TGTGCCAGCAGCGTAGCACCTAGCGGCACAGATACGCAGTATTTT

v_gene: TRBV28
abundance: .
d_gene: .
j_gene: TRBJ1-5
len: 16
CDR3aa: CASTPGRRGSNQPQHF
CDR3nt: TGTGCCAGCACCCCCGGGAGGCGTGGGAGCAATCAGCCCCAGCATTTT

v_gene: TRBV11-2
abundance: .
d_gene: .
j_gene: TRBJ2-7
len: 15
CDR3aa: CASSESRLPTYEQYF
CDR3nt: TGTGCCAGCAGCGAAAGCAGACTGCCCACCTACGAGCAGTACTTC

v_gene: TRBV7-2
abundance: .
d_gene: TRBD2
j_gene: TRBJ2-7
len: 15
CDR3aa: CASSNRAGSSYEQYF
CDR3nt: TGTGCCAGCAGCAACCGAGCGGGGAGCTCCTACGAGCAGTACTTC

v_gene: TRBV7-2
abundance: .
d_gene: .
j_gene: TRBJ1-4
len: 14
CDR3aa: CASSLLIGGEKLFF
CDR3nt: TGTGCCAGCAGCTTATTAATTGGCGGGGAAAAACTGTTTTTT

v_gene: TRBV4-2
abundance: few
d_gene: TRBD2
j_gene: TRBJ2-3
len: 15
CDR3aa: CASSLRLAGADTQYF
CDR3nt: TGTGCCAGCAGCCTTAGACTAGCGGGGGCAGATACGCAGTATTTT

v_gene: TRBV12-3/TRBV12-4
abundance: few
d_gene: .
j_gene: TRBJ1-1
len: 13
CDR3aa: CASSFQGSTEAFF
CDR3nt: TGTGCCAGCAGTTTCCAGGGGAGCACTGAAGCTTTCTTT

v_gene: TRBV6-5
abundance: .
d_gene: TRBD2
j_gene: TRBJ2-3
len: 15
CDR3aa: CASSRGLASTDTQYF
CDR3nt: TGTGCCAGCAGCCGGGGACTAGCAAGCACAGATACGCAGTATTTT

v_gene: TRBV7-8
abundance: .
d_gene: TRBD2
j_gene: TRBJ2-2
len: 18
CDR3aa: CASSPRGTSGTNTGELFF
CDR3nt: TGTGCCAGCAGCCCGCGGGGGACTAGCGGCACGAACACCGGGGAGCTGTTTTTT

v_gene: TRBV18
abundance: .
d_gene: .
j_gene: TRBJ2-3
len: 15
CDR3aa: CASSRGSTGLDTQYF
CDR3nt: TGTGCCAGCTCACGCGGAAGTACAGGGTTAGATACGCAGTATTTT

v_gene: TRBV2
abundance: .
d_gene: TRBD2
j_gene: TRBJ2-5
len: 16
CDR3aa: CASGAGLAGGQETQYF
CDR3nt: TGTGCCAGCGGGGCAGGACTAGCGGGGGGACAAGAGACCCAGTACTTC

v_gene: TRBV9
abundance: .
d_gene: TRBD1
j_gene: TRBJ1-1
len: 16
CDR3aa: CASSPGLGTGTTEAFF
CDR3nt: TGTGCCAGCAGCCCGGGACTAGGGACAGGGACCACTGAAGCTTTCTTT